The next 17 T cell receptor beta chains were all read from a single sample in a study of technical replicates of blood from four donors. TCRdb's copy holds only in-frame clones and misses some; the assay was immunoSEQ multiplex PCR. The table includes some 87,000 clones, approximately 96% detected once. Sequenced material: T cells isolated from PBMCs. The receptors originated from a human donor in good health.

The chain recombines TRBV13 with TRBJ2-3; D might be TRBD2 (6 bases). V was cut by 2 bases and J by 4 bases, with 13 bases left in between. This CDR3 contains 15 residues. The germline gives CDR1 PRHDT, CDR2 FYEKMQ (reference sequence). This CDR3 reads CASSLRREPSDTQYF. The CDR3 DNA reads TGTGCCAGCAGCTTAAGACGGGAGCCTTCAGATACGCAGTATTTT.

DNA of the CDR3: TGCAGCGTTGACAGCCTAGGGGCAGATACGCAGTATTTT. Its protein product is CSVDSLGADTQYF. The chain carries TRBV29-1 and TRBJ2-3; D is possibly TRBD1 (5 bases). This CDR3 is 13 amino acids long. From germline, CDR1 is SQVTM and CDR2 ANQGSEA. V was pared by 3 bases and J by 4 bases, with 11 bases between.

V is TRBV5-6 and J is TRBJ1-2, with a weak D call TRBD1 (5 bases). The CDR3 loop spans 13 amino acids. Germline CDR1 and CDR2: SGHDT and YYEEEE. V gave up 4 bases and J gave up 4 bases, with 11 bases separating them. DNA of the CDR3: TGTGCCAGCAGCGGGGGACTGGCCTATGGCTACACCTTC. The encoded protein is CASSGGLAYGYTF.

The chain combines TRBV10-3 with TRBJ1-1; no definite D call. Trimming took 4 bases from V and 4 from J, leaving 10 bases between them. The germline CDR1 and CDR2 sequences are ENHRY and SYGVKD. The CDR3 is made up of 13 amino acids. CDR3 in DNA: TGTGCCATCAGTGTACTCGGAGTCACTGAAGCTTTCTTT. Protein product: CAISVLGVTEAFF.

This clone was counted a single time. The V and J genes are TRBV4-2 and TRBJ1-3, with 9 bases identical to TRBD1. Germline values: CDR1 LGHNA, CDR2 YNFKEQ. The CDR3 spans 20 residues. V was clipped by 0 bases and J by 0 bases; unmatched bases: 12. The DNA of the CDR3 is TGTGCCAGCAGCCAAGAACGGAGGGCCCCGGGACAGGGCTCTGGAAACACCATATATTTT. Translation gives CASSQERRAPGQGSGNTIYF.

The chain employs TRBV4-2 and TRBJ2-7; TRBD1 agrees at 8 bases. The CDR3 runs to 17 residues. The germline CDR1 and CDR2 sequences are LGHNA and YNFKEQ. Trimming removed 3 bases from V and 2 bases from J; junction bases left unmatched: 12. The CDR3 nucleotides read TGTGCCAGCAGCCATTTAACCGGGACAGGCGCTCCCTACGAGCAGTACTTC. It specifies CASSHLTGTGAPYEQYF.

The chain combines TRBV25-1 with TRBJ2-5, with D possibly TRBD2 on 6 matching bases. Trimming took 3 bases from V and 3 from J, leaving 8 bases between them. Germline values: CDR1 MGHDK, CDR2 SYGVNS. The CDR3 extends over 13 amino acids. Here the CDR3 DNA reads TGTGCCAGCAGTGAGGACTATAAAGAGACCCAGTACTTC. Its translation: CASSEDYKETQYF.

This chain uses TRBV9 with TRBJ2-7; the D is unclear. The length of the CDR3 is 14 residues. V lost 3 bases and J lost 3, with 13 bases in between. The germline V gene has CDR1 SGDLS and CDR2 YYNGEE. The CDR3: CASSAQSGFYEQYF. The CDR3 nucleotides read TGTGCCAGCAGCGCGCAGTCCGGGTTCTACGAGCAGTACTTC.

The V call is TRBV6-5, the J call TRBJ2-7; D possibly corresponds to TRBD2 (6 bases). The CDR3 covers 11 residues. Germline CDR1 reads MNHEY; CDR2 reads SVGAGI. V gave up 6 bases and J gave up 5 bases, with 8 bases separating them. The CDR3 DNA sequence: TGTGCCAGCAGGGGGGGTGACGAGCAGTACTTC. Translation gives CASRGGDEQYF.

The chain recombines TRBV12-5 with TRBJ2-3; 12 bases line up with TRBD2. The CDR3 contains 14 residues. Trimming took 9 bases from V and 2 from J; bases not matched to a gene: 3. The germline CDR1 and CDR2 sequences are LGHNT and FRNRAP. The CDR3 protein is CARGLAGPTDTQYF. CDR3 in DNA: TGTGCTAGGGGACTAGCGGGCCCCACAGATACGCAGTATTTT.

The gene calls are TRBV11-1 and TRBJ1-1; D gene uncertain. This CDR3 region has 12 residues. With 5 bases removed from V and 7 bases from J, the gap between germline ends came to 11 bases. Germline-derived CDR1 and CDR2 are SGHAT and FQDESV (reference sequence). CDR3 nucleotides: TGTGCCAGCAGCCCCTGGCAGGTTGAAGCTTTCTTT. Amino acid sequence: CASSPWQVEAFF.

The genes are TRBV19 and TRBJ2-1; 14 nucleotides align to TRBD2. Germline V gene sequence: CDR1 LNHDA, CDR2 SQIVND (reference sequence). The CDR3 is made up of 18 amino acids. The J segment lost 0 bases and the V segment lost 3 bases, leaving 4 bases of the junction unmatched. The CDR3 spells CASSIRLAGGFSYNEQFF. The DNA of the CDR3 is TGTGCCAGTAGTATCAGACTAGCGGGAGGGTTCTCCTACAATGAGCAGTTCTTC.

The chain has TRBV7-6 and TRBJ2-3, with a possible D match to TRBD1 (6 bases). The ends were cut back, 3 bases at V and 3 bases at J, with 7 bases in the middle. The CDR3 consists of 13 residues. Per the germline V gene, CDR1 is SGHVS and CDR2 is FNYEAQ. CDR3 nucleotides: TGTGCCAGCAGCTTCCAGGGGACAGATACGCAGTATTTT. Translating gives CASSFQGTDTQYF.

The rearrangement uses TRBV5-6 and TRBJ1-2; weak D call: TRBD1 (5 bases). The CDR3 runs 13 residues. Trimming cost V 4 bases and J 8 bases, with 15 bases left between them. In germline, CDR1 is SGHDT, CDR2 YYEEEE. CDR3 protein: CASSTIRVRGYTF. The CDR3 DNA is TGTGCCAGCAGCACCATCAGGGTGCGGGGCTACACCTTC.

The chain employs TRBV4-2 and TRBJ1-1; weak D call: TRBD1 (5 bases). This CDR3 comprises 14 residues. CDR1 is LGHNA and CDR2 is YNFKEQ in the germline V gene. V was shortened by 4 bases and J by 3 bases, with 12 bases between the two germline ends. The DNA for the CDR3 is TGTGCCAGCAGCCCGGGCCTAGGGGACACTGAAGCTTTCTTT. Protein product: CASSPGLGDTEAFF.

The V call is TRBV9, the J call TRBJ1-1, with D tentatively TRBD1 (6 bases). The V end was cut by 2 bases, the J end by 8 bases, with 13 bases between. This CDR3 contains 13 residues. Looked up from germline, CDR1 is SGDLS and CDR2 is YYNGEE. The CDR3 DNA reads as TGTGCCAGCAGCGTGAGGGGGGGTGTGGAAGCTTTCTTT. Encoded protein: CASSVRGGVEAFF.

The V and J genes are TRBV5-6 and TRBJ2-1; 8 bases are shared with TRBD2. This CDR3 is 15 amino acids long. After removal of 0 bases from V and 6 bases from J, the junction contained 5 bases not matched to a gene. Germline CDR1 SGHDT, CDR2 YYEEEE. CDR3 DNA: TGTGCCAGCAGCTTGGTGGTAGCGGGGCCCAATGAGCAGTTCTTC. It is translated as CASSLVVAGPNEQFF.